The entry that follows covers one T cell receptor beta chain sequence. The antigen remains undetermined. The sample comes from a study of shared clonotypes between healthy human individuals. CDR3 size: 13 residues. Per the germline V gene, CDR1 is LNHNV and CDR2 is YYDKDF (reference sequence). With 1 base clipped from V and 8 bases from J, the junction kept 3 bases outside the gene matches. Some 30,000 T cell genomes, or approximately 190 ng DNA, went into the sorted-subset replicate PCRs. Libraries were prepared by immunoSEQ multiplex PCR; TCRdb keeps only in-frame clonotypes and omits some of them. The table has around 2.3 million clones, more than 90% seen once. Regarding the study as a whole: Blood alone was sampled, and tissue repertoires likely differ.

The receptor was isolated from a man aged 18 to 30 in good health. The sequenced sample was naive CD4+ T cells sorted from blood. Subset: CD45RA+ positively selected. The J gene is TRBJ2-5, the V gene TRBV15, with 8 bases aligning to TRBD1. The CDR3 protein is CATSRVTGETQYF. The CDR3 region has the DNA TGTGCCACCAGCAGAGTGACAGGGGAAACCCAGTACTTC.